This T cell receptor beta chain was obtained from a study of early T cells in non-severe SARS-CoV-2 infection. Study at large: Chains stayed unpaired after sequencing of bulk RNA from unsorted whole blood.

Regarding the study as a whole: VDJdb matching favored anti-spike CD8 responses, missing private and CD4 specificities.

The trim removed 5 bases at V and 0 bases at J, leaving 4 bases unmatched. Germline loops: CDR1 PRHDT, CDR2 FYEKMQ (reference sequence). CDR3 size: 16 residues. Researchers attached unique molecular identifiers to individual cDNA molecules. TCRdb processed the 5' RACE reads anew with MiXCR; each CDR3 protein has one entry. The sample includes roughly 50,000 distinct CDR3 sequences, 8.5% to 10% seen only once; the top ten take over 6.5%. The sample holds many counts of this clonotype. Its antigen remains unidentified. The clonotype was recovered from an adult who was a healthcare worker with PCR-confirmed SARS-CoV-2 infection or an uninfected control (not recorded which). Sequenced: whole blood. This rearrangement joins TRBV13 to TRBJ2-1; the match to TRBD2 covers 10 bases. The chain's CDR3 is CASSPPSGSSYNEQFF. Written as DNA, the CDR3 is TGTGCCAGCAGCCCACCTAGCGGGAGCTCCTACAATGAGCAGTTCTTC.